A selection of T cell receptor beta chains follows, all from one sample in a study of control samples from healthy donors and cancer patients. Profiled with immunoSEQ multiplex PCR; TCRdb holds only in-frame clones, not every one. Found here are around 74,000 clones, 85% to 95% of them singletons; the top ten hold 5.8%. The sample comprised blood. The receptors were sampled from a woman aged 55-70 years in good health. The CDR3 runs from the conserved cysteine through the conserved F or W. A D gene is named only where the DNA matches it firmly. Clone size is not always given. Where it is, it says once, few, many or a class for expanded clones.

d_call clone_size j_call v_call cdr3_nt cdr3_aa
TRBD1 NA TRBJ1-5 TRBV7-2 TGTGCCAGCAGCACGCAGGGGGATCAGCCCCAGCATTTT CASSTQGDQPQHF
TRBD2 NA TRBJ2-7 TRBV28 TGTGCCAGCAGTTTAAAAAGCGGGAGTGCCTACGAGCAGTACTTC CASSLKSGSAYEQYF
NA NA TRBJ1-4 TRBV12-3/TRBV12-4 TGTGCCAGCAGTTTTAGGGGTTTTGAAAAACTGTTTTTT CASSFRGFEKLFF
NA NA TRBJ1-2 TRBV12-5 TGTGCTAGTGGTTTGGGGGGCTATGGCTACACCTTC CASGLGGYGYTF
NA once TRBJ2-1 TRBV12-3/TRBV12-4 TGTGCCAGCAGTCTAGGGGGGAGGGAGCAGTTCTTC CASSLGGREQFF
NA NA TRBJ2-1 TRBV28 TGTGCCAGCAGTTTAAAACGACGTGAGCAGTTCTTC CASSLKRREQFF
NA NA TRBJ1-1 TRBV12-3/TRBV12-4 TGTGCCAGCAGACAGGGAGGTTCTGAAGCTTTCTTT CASRQGGSEAFF
TRBD1 NA TRBJ1-1 TRBV24-1 TGTGCCACCATAAAACAACAGGGGTTGAACACTGAAGCTTTCTTT CATIKQQGLNTEAFF
NA NA TRBJ2-5 TRBV19 TGTGCCAGTAGTGCTCCGGGGCGAGAGACCCAGTACTTC CASSAPGRETQYF
TRBD2 NA TRBJ2-1 TRBV5-1 TGCGCCAGCAGCTTGGGGGTTGGGACTAGTAAAGGTGAGCAGTTCTTC CASSLGVGTSKGEQFF
NA NA TRBJ1-5 TRBV12-3/TRBV12-4 TGTGCCAGCAGTGACACTTTCAATCAGCCCCAGCATTTT CASSDTFNQPQHF
NA NA TRBJ2-2 TRBV20-1 TGCACCCACGAGGGGGCCGGGGAGCTGTTTTTT CTHEGAGELFF
NA NA TRBJ2-6 TRBV23-1 TGCGCCAGCAGTCAAAGGGGACTCATCTCTGGGGCCAACGTCCTGACTTTC CASSQRGLISGANVLTF
NA NA TRBJ1-1 TRBV5-4 TGTGCCAGCAGCTCCCCCCTGTACAGGGCCGGTGAAGCTTTCTTT CASSSPLYRAGEAFF
NA NA TRBJ2-2 TRBV4-1 TGCGCCAGCAGCCAGGCCGCGGGTAGGACTACTCATACCGGGGAGCTGTTTTTT CASSQAAGRTTHTGELFF
NA NA TRBJ1-2 TRBV7-9 TGTGCCAGCAGCTTAGCTGGGAACTATGGCTACACCTTC CASSLAGNYGYTF
TRBD2 NA TRBJ2-1 TRBV5-1 TGCGCCAGCAGCCTCCCCGGGGCTAGCGGAGTCAATGAGCAGTTCTTC CASSLPGASGVNEQFF
NA NA TRBJ1-4 TRBV7-2 TGTGCCAGCAGCTCTGGACAGAGCAATGAAAAACTGTTTTTT CASSSGQSNEKLFF
TRBD1 NA TRBJ1-3 TRBV6-5 TGTGCCAGCAAGGACAGGCTCTCTGGAAACACCATATATTTT CASKDRLSGNTIYF
NA NA TRBJ1-2 TRBV10-3 TGTGCCATCAGCCGGGGAGGGTACAATGGCTACACCTTC CAISRGGYNGYTF
NA NA TRBJ1-5 TRBV7-2 TGTGCCAGCAGCTTTGACCGCGTGGGGCCCCAGCATTTT CASSFDRVGPQHF
TRBD2 NA TRBJ2-7 TRBV5-1 TGCGCCAGCAGCTTTGGTGGGGCTAGCGGGAGTGAGCAGTACTTC CASSFGGASGSEQYF
NA NA TRBJ2-6 TRBV7-2 TGTGCCAGCAGCTTAGCAGGGTCTGGGGCCAACGTCCTGACTTTC CASSLAGSGANVLTF
TRBD1 NA TRBJ2-7 TRBV28 TGTGCCAGCAGTTTAAGAGGGGGCCACTACGAGCAGTACTTC CASSLRGGHYEQYF
NA NA TRBJ1-3 TRBV30 TGTGCCTGGCTTGGGGGAGCTGGAAACACCATATATTTT CAWLGGAGNTIYF
NA NA TRBJ2-7 TRBV21-1 TGTGCCAGCAGCAAGTCCAGGACCCTTGACGAGCAGTACTTC CASSKSRTLDEQYF
NA NA TRBJ2-7 TRBV24-1 TGTGCCACCAGTGATGGATCAGGCTACGAGCAGTACTTC CATSDGSGYEQYF
NA NA TRBJ1-1 TRBV3-1/TRBV3-2 TGTGCCAGCAGCCCTTCAAACCTGAACACTGAAGCTTTCTTT CASSPSNLNTEAFF
NA NA TRBJ1-1 TRBV28 TGTGCCAGCAGTTTAGTAAGGAACACTGAAGCTTTCTTT CASSLVRNTEAFF
TRBD1 NA TRBJ2-2 TRBV28 TGTGCCAGCAGTTCCGGACAGGGGAACACCGGGGAGCTGTTTTTT CASSSGQGNTGELFF
NA NA TRBJ1-3 TRBV6-5 TGTGCCAGCAGCCCGGGAGGCTCTGGAAACACCATATATTTT CASSPGGSGNTIYF
TRBD1 NA TRBJ1-3 TRBV28 TGTGCCAGCAGTTTTGGGGACAGGGTCATATATTTT CASSFGDRVIYF
TRBD2 NA TRBJ2-3 TRBV6-5 TGTGCCAGCGTAGCGGGAGATAGCACAGATACGCAGTATTTT CASVAGDSTDTQYF
NA NA TRBJ1-2 TRBV28 TGTGCCAGCACCCCGGGGGGGATCGGAGATGGCTACACCTTC CASTPGGIGDGYTF
NA NA TRBJ1-2 TRBV5-1 TGCGCCAGCAGCTTGGTATACAGCTATGGCTACACCTTC CASSLVYSYGYTF
NA NA TRBJ2-1 TRBV24-1 TGTGCCACCAGTGATTTTACAGGTAGCTCCTACAATGAGCAGTTCTTC CATSDFTGSSYNEQFF
NA NA TRBJ1-1 TRBV28 TGTGCCAGCAGTGATAGAATGAACACTGAAGCTTTCTTT CASSDRMNTEAFF
TRBD1 NA TRBJ1-2 TRBV7-9 TGTGCCAGCAGCTTAGCCGGACAGGGATATGGCTACACCTTC CASSLAGQGYGYTF
TRBD1 NA TRBJ2-7 TRBV10-3 TGTGCCATCAGTGAGACAGGGGAGTTGTACGAGCAGTACTTC CAISETGELYEQYF
TRBD2 NA TRBJ2-5 TRBV5-4 TGTGCCAGCAGCTTACCTAGCGGGAGATTCGAGACCCAGTACTTC CASSLPSGRFETQYF
NA NA TRBJ1-5 TRBV2 TGTGCCAGCCGGGCTGGGACCAGCAATCAGCCCCAGCATTTT CASRAGTSNQPQHF
TRBD1 once TRBJ2-7 TRBV5-1 TGCGCCAGCAGTTTCGGACAGGGCTCATACGAGCAGTACTTC CASSFGQGSYEQYF
TRBD1 NA TRBJ1-2 TRBV4-1 TGCGCCAGCAGGCGAACAGGGGGCAGGGAGGACTATGGCTACACCTTC CASRRTGGREDYGYTF
TRBD1 NA TRBJ1-4 TRBV18 TGTGCCAGCTCACCAAGGACAGGCGGTAATGAAAAACTGTTTTTT CASSPRTGGNEKLFF
NA NA TRBJ2-3 TRBV5-5 TGTGCCAGCAGTTCCCAACGCCGGGGCGGGTACACAGATACGCAGTATTTT CASSSQRRGGYTDTQYF
TRBD1 NA TRBJ2-7 TRBV7-2 TGTGCCAGCAGCTCCTACAGGGGACCTAGCTCCTACGAGCAGTACTTC CASSSYRGPSSYEQYF
TRBD1 NA TRBJ1-2 TRBV6-2/TRBV6-3 TGTGCCAGCAGTTACCAGGGACAGAACTATGGCTACACCTTC CASSYQGQNYGYTF
NA NA TRBJ1-2 TRBV29-1 TGCAGCGTCCAATCTCAAGAAGTCGGCTACACCTTC CSVQSQEVGYTF
NA few TRBJ1-1 TRBV28 TGTGCCAGCACCCTGGGGGGGAGACGAACTGAAGCTTTCTTT CASTLGGRRTEAFF
TRBD1 NA TRBJ2-7 TRBV24-1 TGTGCCACCAGTCTGCAGGGGGCGGGAGAGCAGTACTTC CATSLQGAGEQYF
TRBD2 few TRBJ2-5 TRBV7-8 TGTGCCAGCAGCTTTCCTAGCGGTCCAGAGTACTTC CASSFPSGPEYF
TRBD2 NA TRBJ2-7 TRBV28 TGTGCCAGCACCACGGGAGGAGCCACCTACGAGCAGTACTTC CASTTGGATYEQYF
NA NA TRBJ2-7 TRBV6-2/TRBV6-3 TGTGCCAGCAGTTACTCCAACAGTTACGAGCAGTACTTC CASSYSNSYEQYF
NA NA TRBJ1-1 TRBV12-3/TRBV12-4 TGTGCCAGCAGTTTTAGAGGGGTAGGGGAGGCTTTCTTT CASSFRGVGEAFF
TRBD1 NA TRBJ2-1 TRBV10-3 TGTGCCATCAGTGAGCCGACAGGGGCGGTTATGTCCTACAATGAGCAGTTCTTC CAISEPTGAVMSYNEQFF
NA NA TRBJ1-6 TRBV30 TGTGCCTGGAGTAGGGGCAGCTATAATTCACCCCTCCACTTT CAWSRGSYNSPLHF
NA NA TRBJ1-1 TRBV20-1 TGCAGTGCCAGTCCCGTGGGGCCCACTGAAGCTTTCTTT CSASPVGPTEAFF
NA NA TRBJ1-6 TRBV6-5 TGTGCCAGCAGTTACAAGCTGGCGGGTTCACCCCTCCACTTT CASSYKLAGSPLHF
NA few TRBJ1-2 TRBV4-1 TGCGCCAGCAGCCAAGTAGGGCTCTTTGAGGGCTACACCTTC CASSQVGLFEGYTF
NA NA TRBJ1-2 TRBV4-1 TGCGCCAGCAGCCAAGCAGTGGGGTATGGCTACACCTTC CASSQAVGYGYTF